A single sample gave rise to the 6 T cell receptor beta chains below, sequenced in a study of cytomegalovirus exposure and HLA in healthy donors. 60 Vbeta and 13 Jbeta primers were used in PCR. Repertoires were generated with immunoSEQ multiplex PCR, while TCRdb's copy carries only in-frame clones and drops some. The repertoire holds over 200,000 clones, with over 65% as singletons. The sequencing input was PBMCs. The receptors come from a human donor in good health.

CDR3 sequence reads: CASSLAALGGKLFF. Here the CDR3 DNA reads TGCGCCAGCAGCTTGGCCGCGTTAGGGGGAAAACTGTTTTTT. V gene TRBV5-1 combines with J gene TRBJ1-4; weak D call: TRBD1 (6 bases). This CDR3 has 14 amino acids. The germline V gene encodes CDR1 SGHRS and CDR2 YFSETQ. V shed 0 bases and J shed 10 bases, with 13 bases lying between them.

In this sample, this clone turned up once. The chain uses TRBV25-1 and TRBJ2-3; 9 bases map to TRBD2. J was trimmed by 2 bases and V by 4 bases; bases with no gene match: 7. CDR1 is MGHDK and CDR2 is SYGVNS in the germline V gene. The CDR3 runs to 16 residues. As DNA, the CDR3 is TGTGCCAGCAGTGTACTTAGCGGGGGATACACAGATACGCAGTATTTT. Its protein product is CASSVLSGGYTDTQYF.

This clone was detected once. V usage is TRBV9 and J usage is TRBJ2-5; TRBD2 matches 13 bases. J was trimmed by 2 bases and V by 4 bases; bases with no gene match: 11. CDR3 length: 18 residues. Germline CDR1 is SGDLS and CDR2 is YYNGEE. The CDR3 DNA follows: TGTGCCAGCAGCCTTTCTATGACTAGCGGGGGGCCTCAAGAGACCCAGTACTTC. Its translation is CASSLSMTSGGPQETQYF.

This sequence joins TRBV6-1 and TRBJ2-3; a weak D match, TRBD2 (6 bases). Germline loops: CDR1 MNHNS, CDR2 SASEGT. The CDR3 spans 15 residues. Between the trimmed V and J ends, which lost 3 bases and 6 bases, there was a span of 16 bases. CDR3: CASSESRGSLDTQYF. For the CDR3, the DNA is TGTGCCAGCAGTGAGTCCCGGGGGAGCTTGGATACGCAGTATTTT.

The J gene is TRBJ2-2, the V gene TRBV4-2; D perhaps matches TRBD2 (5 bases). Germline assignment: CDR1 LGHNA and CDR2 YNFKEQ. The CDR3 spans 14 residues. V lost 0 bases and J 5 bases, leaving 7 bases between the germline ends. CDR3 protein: CASSQERVTGELFF. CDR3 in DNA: TGTGCCAGCAGCCAAGAGAGGGTAACCGGGGAGCTGTTTTTT.

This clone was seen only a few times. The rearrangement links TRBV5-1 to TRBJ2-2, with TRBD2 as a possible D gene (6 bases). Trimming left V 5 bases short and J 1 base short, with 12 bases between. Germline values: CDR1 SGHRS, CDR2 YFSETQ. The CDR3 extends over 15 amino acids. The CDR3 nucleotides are TGCGCCAGCAGTTATGCGGGGAGGAACACCGGGGAGCTGTTTTTT. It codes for CASSYAGRNTGELFF. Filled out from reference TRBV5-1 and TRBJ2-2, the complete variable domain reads KAGVTQTPRYLIKTRGQQVTLSCSPISGHRSVSWYQQTPGQGLQFLFEYFSETQRNKGNFPGRFSGRQFSNSRSEMNVSTLELGDSALYLCASSYAGRNTGELFFGEGSRLTVL.